The source of this T cell receptor (beta chain) is a study of shared T cell receptors in the human thymus. Profiled with immunoSEQ multiplex PCR; TCRdb holds only in-frame clones, not every one. The sample includes over 450,000 clones, around 82% of them seen just once. With V trimmed by 6 bases and J by 0 bases, 16 bases remained unmatched. Germline lookup yields CDR1 SGHVS and CDR2 FQNEAQ. The CDR3 runs 18 residues. These records were also assigned to another study, of human thymus T cells. From that paper: The thymus tissue came from resections taken during corrective heart surgery. Related work found strong thymic repertoire overlap between unrelated individuals.

The sequenced sample was thymocytes. This TCR was sampled from a boy under two years old with a congenital heart defect. The rearrangement links TRBV7-8 to TRBJ2-7; 8 bases agree with TRBD1. This chain's CDR3 is CASSSRSRRDRSSYEQYF. Written as DNA, the CDR3 is TGTGCCAGCAGTTCTCGGTCCCGCCGGGACAGGAGCTCCTACGAGCAGTACTTC.